This T cell receptor (beta chain) was recovered during a study of T cell responses to AZD1222 COVID-19 vaccine. The method was immunoSEQ multiplex PCR; TCRdb's version includes in-frame clones alone and lacks a portion of them. Among some 150,000 clones, more than 75% were seen once, and the ten largest hold around 4.4%. This CDR3 is built from 15 residues. CDR1 SGDLS and CDR2 YYNGEE come from the germline V gene. The germline V and J ends were trimmed by 0 bases and 4 bases, with 13 bases remaining between them. The rearrangement joins TRBV9 to TRBJ1-1; D not certain. This material consisted of peripheral blood, taken 28 days after the second AZD1222 dose. This receptor was taken from an adult who received the AZD1222 COVID-19 vaccine. Here the CDR3 DNA reads TGTGCCAGCAGCGTAGCCGGTGGTGAGAGCACTGAAGCTTTCTTT. It is translated as CASSVAGGESTEAFF.